These 10 T cell receptor beta chains came from one sample sequenced in a study of lymphopenia after photon versus proton radiotherapy. Generated by immunoSEQ multiplex PCR, the TCRdb table keeps only in-frame clones and is missing some. This sample carries about 5,000 clones, about 88% of them seen once, and the ten largest clones take about 17%. Sequencing used peripheral blood, obtained from a patient treated with photon-based radiotherapy. The source of these receptors is a man in his thirties or forties with gastric cancer.

The sample holds one count of this clone. V gene TRBV10-3 combines with J gene TRBJ1-5, with 11 bases identical to TRBD1. Trimming at V came to 4 bases and at J to 6 bases, leaving 14 bases not matched to a gene. This CDR3 comprises 18 residues. Germline V gene lookup returns CDR1 ENHRY and CDR2 SYGVKD. The CDR3 region is CAISANQPGQGASQPQHF. CDR3 in DNA: TGTGCCATCAGTGCAAACCAACCTGGACAGGGGGCTAGTCAGCCCCAGCATTTT.

The rearrangement uses TRBV7-8 and TRBJ2-5; 9 nucleotides agree with TRBD2. CDR1 is SGHVS and CDR2 is FQNEAQ in the germline V gene. V dropped 5 bases and J dropped 4; count of bases not matched to a gene: 5. The CDR3 runs to 14 residues. CDR3 nucleotide sequence: TGTGCCAGCAGCCCACGTAGCGGGGGAGAGACCCAGTACTTC. Amino acids: CASSPRSGGETQYF.

This clone qualifies as hyperexpanded. This chain joins TRBV13 and TRBJ1-3; D gene uncertain. The V end was cut by 5 bases, the J end by 0 bases, with 11 bases between. Germline lookup yields CDR1 PRHDT and CDR2 FYEKMQ (reference sequence). This CDR3 has 15 amino acids. The DNA for the CDR3 is TGTGCCAGCAGCATTTACAGCAACTCTGGAAACACCATATATTTT. It encodes CASSIYSNSGNTIYF. Combining the CDR3 with reference TRBV13 and TRBJ1-3 gives the whole variable domain AAGVIQSPRHLIKEKRETATLKCYPIPRHDTVYWYQQGPGQDPQFLISFYEKMQSDKGSIPDRFSAQQFSDYHSELNMSSLELGDSALYFCASSIYSNSGNTIYFGEGSWLTVV.

This chain uses TRBV5-1 with TRBJ2-7; TRBD1 agrees at 11 bases. The length of the CDR3 is 14 residues. With V trimmed by 4 bases and J by 2 bases, 2 bases remained unmatched. Germline assignment: CDR1 SGHRS and CDR2 YFSETQ. This CDR3 reads CASSQDRGPYEQYF. The CDR3 bases are TGCGCCAGCAGCCAGGACAGGGGGCCCTACGAGCAGTACTTC. The entire variable domain, with the rest obtained from reference TRBV5-1 and TRBJ2-7, is as follows: KAGVTQTPRYLIKTRGQQVTLSCSPISGHRSVSWYQQTPGQGLQFLFEYFSETQRNKGNFPGRFSGRQFSNSRSEMNVSTLELGDSALYLCASSQDRGPYEQYFGPGTRLTVT.

The genes are TRBV29-1 and TRBJ2-3; unclear D gene. V was cut by 5 bases and J by 6 bases, with 9 bases left in between. Per germline, CDR1 SQVTM and CDR2 ANQGSEA. The CDR3 extends over 11 amino acids. The CDR3 loop reads CSVTVSDTQYF. CDR3 nucleotide sequence: TGCAGCGTTACTGTTTCGGATACGCAGTATTTT.

CDR3 nucleotide sequence: TGCGCCAGCTCCCATTCAGGGGGAGGGGAGCAGTTCTTC. Its translation: CASSHSGGGEQFF. The genes are TRBV10-1 and TRBJ2-1; either TRBD1 or TRBD2 may supply D (7 bases each). CDR3 length equals 13 residues. Trimming removed 8 bases at V and 10 bases at J, with 18 bases between. CDR1 is WNHNN, CDR2 SYGVQD, per germline (reference sequence).

The V gene is TRBV21-1, the J gene TRBJ2-1; TRBD2 is the table's D call, not checked against the DNA. TRBV21-1 is annotated as a pseudogene. The CDR3 length is 15 residues. CDR3 amino acids: CASSKAPTRDNEQFF. For the CDR3, the DNA is TGTGCCAGCAGCAAAGCACCGACTAGGGACAATGAGCAGTTCTTC.

The chain carries TRBV11-2 and TRBJ2-3, with 14 bases that match TRBD2. CDR1 is SGHAT, CDR2 FQNNGV, per germline. With V trimmed by 5 bases and J by 4 bases, 11 bases remained unmatched. This CDR3 has 18 amino acids. This chain's CDR3 is CASSPTQGTSGSSDTQYF. The DNA for the CDR3 is TGTGCCAGCAGCCCCACACAGGGGACTAGCGGGAGTTCAGATACGCAGTATTTT.

The chain joins TRBV13 to TRBJ2-1, with TRBD2 matching over 7 bases. CDR1 is PRHDT and CDR2 is FYEKMQ in the germline V gene (reference sequence). V lost 1 base to trimming and J lost 15 bases; unmatched junction nucleotides: 6. The CDR3 has 12 amino acids. The CDR3 DNA sequence: TGTGCCAGCAGCTTAGAGCGGGGCCGGGGGTTCTTC. The encoded protein is CASSLERGRGFF.

V is TRBV2 and J is TRBJ1-6; 9 bases fit TRBD1. J was trimmed by 6 bases and V by 6 bases; bases with no gene match: 3. The CDR3 loop spans 14 amino acids. CDR1 and CDR2 from the germline V gene are SNHLY and FYNNEI. DNA of the CDR3: TGTGCCAGCAGCGGGGGACAGGGTAATTCACCCCTCCACTTT. Its translation: CASSGGQGNSPLHF.